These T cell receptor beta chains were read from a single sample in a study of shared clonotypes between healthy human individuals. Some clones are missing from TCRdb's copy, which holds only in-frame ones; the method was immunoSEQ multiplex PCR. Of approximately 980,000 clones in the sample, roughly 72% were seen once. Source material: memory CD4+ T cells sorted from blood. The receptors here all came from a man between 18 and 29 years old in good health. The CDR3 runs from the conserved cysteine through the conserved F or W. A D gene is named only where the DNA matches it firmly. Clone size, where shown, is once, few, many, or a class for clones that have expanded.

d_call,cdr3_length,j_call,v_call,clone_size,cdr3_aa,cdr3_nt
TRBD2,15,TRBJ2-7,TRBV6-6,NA,CASSYLAGGSYEQYF,TGTGCCAGCAGTTACCTGGCGGGGGGATCCTACGAGCAGTACTTC
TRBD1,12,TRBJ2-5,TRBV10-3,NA,CAISGQGETQYF,TGTGCCATCAGTGGACAGGGAGAGACCCAGTACTTC
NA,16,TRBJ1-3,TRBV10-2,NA,CASSESTGPKGNTIYF,TGCGCCAGCAGTGAGTCAACAGGGCCTAAGGGAAACACCATATATTTT
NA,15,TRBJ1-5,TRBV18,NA,CASSPGGASYQPQHF,TGTGCCAGCTCACCAGGGGGCGCTTCGTATCAGCCCCAGCATTTT
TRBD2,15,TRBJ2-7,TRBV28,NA,CASGAGDTRSYEQYF,TGTGCCAGCGGAGCGGGGGACACCCGCTCCTACGAGCAGTACTTC
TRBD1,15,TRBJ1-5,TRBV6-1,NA,CASSEAPQGAQPQHF,TGTGCCAGCAGTGAAGCGCCCCAGGGGGCTCAGCCCCAGCATTTT
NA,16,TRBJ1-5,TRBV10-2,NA,CASSPWTADSNQPQHF,TGCGCCAGCAGTCCTTGGACGGCTGATAGCAATCAGCCCCAGCATTTT
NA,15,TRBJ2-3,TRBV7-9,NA,CASSPRLGGTDTQYF,TGTGCCAGCAGCCCGAGACTAGGGGGCACAGATACGCAGTATTTT
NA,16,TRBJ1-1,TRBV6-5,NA,CASSYGAGRGNTEAFF,TGTGCCAGCAGTTACGGGGCAGGGCGTGGCAACACTGAAGCTTTCTTT
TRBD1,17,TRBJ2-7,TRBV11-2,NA,CASSTQQGQGIAYEQYF,TGTGCCAGCAGCACGCAACAGGGACAGGGCATCGCCTACGAGCAGTACTTC
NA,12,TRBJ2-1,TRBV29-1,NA,CSVDQLRNEQFF,TGCAGCGTTGATCAGCTACGCAATGAGCAGTTCTTC
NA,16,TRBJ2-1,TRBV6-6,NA,CASSFSGTNGADEQFF,TGTGCCAGCAGTTTCTCCGGGACGAACGGGGCCGATGAGCAGTTCTTC
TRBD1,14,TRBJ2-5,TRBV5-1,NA,CASSRTGAGETQYF,TGCGCCAGCAGCAGGACAGGGGCCGGGGAGACCCAGTACTTC
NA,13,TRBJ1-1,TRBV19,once,CASSIPPRGEAFF,TGTGCCAGTAGTATACCTCCCAGGGGTGAAGCTTTCTTT
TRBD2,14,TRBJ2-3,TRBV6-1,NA,CASKSGGAQVTQYF,TGTGCCAGCAAGAGCGGGGGGGCGCAGGTGACGCAGTATTTT
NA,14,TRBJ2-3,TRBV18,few,CASSPVRGADTQYF,TGTGCCAGCTCACCGGTTAGAGGGGCAGATACGCAGTATTTT
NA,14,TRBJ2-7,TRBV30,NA,CAWSSWGEAYEQYF,TGTGCCTGGAGTAGCTGGGGCGAGGCCTACGAGCAGTACTTC